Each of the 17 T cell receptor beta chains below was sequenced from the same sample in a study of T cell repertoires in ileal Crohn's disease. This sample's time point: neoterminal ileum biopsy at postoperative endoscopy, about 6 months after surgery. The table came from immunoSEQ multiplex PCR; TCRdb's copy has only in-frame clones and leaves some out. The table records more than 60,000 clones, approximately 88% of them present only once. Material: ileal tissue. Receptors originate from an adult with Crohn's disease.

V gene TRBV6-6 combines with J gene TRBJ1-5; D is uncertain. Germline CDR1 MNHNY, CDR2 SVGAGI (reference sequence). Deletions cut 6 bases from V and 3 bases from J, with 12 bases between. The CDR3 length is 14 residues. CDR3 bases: TGTGCCAGCAGACAAGGACGGGACAATCAGCCCCAGCATTTT. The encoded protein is CASRQGRDNQPQHF.

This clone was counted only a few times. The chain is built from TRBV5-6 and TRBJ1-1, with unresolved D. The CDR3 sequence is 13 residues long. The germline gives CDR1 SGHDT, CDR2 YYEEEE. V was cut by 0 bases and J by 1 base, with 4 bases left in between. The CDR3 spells CASSLDRNTEAFF. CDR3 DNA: TGTGCCAGCAGCTTGGATAGGAACACTGAAGCTTTCTTT.

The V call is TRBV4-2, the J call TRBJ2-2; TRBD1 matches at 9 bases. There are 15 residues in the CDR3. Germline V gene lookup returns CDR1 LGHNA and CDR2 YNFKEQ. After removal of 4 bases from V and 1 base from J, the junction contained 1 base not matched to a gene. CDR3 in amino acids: CASSPGQGNTGELFF. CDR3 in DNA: TGTGCCAGCAGCCCGGGACAGGGGAACACCGGGGAGCTGTTTTTT.

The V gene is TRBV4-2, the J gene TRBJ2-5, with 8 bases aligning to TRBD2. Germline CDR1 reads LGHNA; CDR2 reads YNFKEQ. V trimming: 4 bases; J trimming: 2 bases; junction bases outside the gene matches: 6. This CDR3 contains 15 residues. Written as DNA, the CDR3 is TGTGCCAGCAGCCCTCATAGCGGGATTCAAGAGACCCAGTACTTC. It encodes CASSPHSGIQETQYF.

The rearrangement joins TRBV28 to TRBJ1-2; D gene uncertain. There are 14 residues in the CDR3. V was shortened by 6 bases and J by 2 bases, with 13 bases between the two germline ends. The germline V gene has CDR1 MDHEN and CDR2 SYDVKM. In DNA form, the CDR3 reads TGTGCCAGCAGAGGAGAGCTAACCAACTATGGCTACACCTTC. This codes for CASRGELTNYGYTF.

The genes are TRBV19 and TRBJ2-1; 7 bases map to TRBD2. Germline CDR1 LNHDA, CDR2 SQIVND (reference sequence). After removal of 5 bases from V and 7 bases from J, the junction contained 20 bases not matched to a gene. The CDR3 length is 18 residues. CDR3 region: CASSRVGGSIVGENEQFF. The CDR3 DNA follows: TGTGCCAGTAGTCGAGTGGGCGGGAGTATTGTTGGGGAAAATGAGCAGTTCTTC.

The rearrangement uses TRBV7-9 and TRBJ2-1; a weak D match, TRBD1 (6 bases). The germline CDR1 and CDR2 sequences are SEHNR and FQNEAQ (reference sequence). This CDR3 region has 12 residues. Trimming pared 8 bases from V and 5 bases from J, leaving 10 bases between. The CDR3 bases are TGTGCCAGCTGGGGGCTCGACAATGAGCAGTTCTTC. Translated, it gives CASWGLDNEQFF. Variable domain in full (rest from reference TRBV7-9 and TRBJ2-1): DTGVSQNPRHKITKRGQNVTFRCDPISEHNRLYWYRQTLGQGPEFLTYFQNEAQLEKSRLLSDRFSAERPKGSFSTLEIQRTEQGDSAMYLCASWGLDNEQFFGPGTRLTVL.

CDR3 region: CASGWTGLGGNTEAFF. The CDR3 DNA follows: TGTGCTAGTGGTTGGACAGGTTTGGGGGGGAACACTGAAGCTTTCTTT. This rearrangement joins TRBV12-5 to TRBJ1-1; 7 bases map to TRBD1. Germline values: CDR1 LGHNT, CDR2 FRNRAP. J was trimmed by 1 base and V by 4 bases; bases with no gene match: 9. This CDR3 contains 16 residues.

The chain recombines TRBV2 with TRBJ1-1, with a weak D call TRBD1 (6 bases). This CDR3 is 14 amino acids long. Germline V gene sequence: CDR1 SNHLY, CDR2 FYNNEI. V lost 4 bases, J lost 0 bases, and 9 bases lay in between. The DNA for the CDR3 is TGTGCCAGCAGTGGGACAGCCGTGAACACTGAAGCTTTCTTT. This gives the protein CASSGTAVNTEAFF.

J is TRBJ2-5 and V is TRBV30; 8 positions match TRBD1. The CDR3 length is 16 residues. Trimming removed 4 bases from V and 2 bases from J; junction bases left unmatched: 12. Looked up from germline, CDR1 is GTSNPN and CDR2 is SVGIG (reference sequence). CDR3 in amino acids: CAWNSGQGASQETQYF. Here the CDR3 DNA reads TGTGCCTGGAATAGTGGTCAGGGGGCTTCACAAGAGACCCAGTACTTC.

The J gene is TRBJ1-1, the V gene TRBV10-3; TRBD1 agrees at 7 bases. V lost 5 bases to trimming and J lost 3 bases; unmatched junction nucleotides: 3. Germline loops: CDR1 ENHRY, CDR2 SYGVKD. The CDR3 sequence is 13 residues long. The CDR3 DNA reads TGTGCCATCAGTCGGGACAGAGACACTGAAGCTTTCTTT. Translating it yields CAISRDRDTEAFF.

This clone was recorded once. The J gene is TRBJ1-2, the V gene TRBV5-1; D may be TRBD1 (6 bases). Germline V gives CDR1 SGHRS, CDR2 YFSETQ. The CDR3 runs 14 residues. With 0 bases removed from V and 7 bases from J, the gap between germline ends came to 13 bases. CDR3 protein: CASSLDRASGGYTF. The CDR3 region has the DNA TGCGCCAGCAGCTTGGACAGGGCTTCTGGTGGCTACACCTTC.

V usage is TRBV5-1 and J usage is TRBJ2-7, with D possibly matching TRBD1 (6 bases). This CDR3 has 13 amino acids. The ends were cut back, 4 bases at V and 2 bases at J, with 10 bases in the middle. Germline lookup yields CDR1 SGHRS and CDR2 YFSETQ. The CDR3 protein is CASSEGVAYEQYF. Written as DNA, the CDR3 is TGCGCCAGCAGCGAGGGGGTCGCCTACGAGCAGTACTTC. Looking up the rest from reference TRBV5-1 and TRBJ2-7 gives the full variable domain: KAGVTQTPRYLIKTRGQQVTLSCSPISGHRSVSWYQQTPGQGLQFLFEYFSETQRNKGNFPGRFSGRQFSNSRSEMNVSTLELGDSALYLCASSEGVAYEQYFGPGTRLTVT.

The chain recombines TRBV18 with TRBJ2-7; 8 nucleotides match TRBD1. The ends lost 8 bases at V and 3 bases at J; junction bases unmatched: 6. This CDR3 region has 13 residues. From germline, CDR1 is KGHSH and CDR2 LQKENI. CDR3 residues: CASATGANYEQYF. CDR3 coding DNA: TGTGCCAGCGCGACAGGGGCCAACTACGAGCAGTACTTC.

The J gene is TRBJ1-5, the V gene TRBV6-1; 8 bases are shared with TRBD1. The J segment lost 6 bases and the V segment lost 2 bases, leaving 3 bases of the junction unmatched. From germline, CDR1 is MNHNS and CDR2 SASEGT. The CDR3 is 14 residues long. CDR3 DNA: TGTGCCAGCAGTGAACAGGGGGCGCGTCAGCCCCAGCATTTT. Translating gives CASSEQGARQPQHF.

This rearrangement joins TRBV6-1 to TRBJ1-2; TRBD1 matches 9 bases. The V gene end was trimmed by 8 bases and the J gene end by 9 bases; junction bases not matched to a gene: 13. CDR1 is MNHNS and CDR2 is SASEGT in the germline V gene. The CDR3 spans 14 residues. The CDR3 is CASQLWTGEGSYTF. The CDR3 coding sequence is TGTGCCAGCCAACTTTGGACAGGGGAAGGTAGCTACACCTTC.

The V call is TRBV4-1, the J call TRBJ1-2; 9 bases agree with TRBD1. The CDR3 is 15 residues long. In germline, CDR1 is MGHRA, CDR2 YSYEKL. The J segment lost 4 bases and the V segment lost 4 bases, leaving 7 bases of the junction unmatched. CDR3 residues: CASSPRDRAIYGYTF. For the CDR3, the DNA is TGCGCCAGCAGCCCCAGGGACAGGGCGATCTATGGCTACACCTTC.